This T cell receptor (beta chain) was sequenced for a study of CD8+ T cells in alopecia areata. The CDR3 length is 13 residues. Germline values: CDR1 MNHNS, CDR2 SASEGT. The V end lost 8 bases, the J end lost 7 bases, and 15 bases lay between the germline ends. cDNA serving as the sequencing template came from extracted, reverse transcribed RNA. TCRdb keeps only in-frame clones here, not all; method: immunoSEQ multiplex PCR. The sample has roughly 140,000 clones, more than 55% seen once. The table lists this clone with a few counts. The TCR comes from a human donor in good health. The chain links TRBV6-1 to TRBJ1-5; no clear D gene. Sample: CD8+ T cells sorted from blood. DNA for the CDR3: TGTGCCAGCCAGGACGTCATAAGGCAGCCCCAGCATTTT. Its protein is CASQDVIRQPQHF.